A selection of T cell receptor beta chains follows, all from one sample in a study of T cell changes during pregnancy in multiple sclerosis. Data came from immunoSEQ multiplex PCR; TCRdb stores just in-frame clones and leaves some out. This table holds some 30,000 clones, roughly nine tenths found once. The sequences come from CD8+ T cells from peripheral blood mononuclear cells, collected in the third trimester of pregnancy. The receptors shown here come from a female donor with multiple sclerosis, enrolled in a pregnancy study. Each CDR3 is given with its conserved first and last residue. The order of the fields is V gene, D gene, J gene, clone size, CDR3 protein, CDR3 DNA. D genes are given only for firm matches. Size is omitted from some rows. Given values are once, few, many or a class for expanded clones.

TRBV21-1,NA,TRBJ2-1,once,CASSKGTDNEQFF,TGTGCCAGCAGCAAAGGAACAGACAATGAGCAGTTCTTC
TRBV9,NA,TRBJ1-1,NA,CASSVALTSEAFF,TGTGCCAGCAGCGTAGCTCTTACTAGTGAAGCTTTCTTT
TRBV9,NA,TRBJ2-7,NA,CASSVEGTGFEQYF,TGTGCCAGCAGCGTAGAAGGGACTGGTTTCGAGCAGTACTTC
TRBV13,NA,TRBJ2-1,NA,CASSLTDEQFF,TGTGCCAGCAGCTTAACTGATGAGCAGTTCTTC
TRBV27,NA,TRBJ2-1,NA,CASGLYNEQFF,TGTGCCAGCGGACTCTATAATGAGCAGTTCTTC
TRBV2,NA,TRBJ2-7,NA,CASSAMIDEQYF,TGTGCCAGCAGCGCGATGATAGACGAGCAGTACTTC
TRBV7-3,NA,TRBJ1-6,NA,CASSPFLNSPLHF,TGTGCCAGCAGCCCCTTCCTAAATTCACCCCTCCACTTT
TRBV10-2,TRBD1,TRBJ2-7,NA,CASSELGQGIQSYEQYF,TGCGCCAGCAGTGAATTGGGACAGGGTATACAATCCTACGAGCAGTACTTC
TRBV13,NA,TRBJ2-2,NA,CASSPNRTAGPVTGELFF,TGTGCCAGCAGCCCAAATAGGACAGCCGGGCCAGTCACCGGGGAGCTGTTTTTT
TRBV9,NA,TRBJ2-3,NA,CASSVSGASTDTQYF,TGTGCCAGCAGCGTTTCGGGAGCGTCCACAGATACGCAGTATTTT
TRBV27,NA,TRBJ2-7,NA,CASSFGLEQYF,TGTGCCAGCAGTTTCGGACTTGAGCAGTACTTC
TRBV9,TRBD1,TRBJ2-1,once,CASSVAGTGDNEQFF,TGTGCCAGCAGCGTAGCCGGGACAGGGGACAATGAGCAGTTCTTC
TRBV6-5,NA,TRBJ2-2,NA,CASSYGAGELFF,TGTGCCAGCAGTTACGGGGCGGGGGAGCTGTTTTTT
TRBV7-8,TRBD1,TRBJ1-2,NA,CASSLPGGQVNYGYTF,TGTGCCAGCAGCTTACCCGGGGGACAGGTGAACTATGGCTACACCTTC
TRBV11-2,TRBD1,TRBJ2-1,NA,CASRRDRDNEQFF,TGTGCCAGCAGACGGGACAGGGACAATGAGCAGTTCTTC
TRBV5-6,NA,TRBJ1-2,NA,CASSLWRGEDGYTF,TGTGCCAGCAGCTTGTGGAGGGGCGAGGATGGCTACACCTTC
TRBV9,TRBD2,TRBJ2-1,NA,CASSVVPRENNEQFF,TGTGCCAGCAGCGTAGTTCCGCGGGAGAACAATGAGCAGTTCTTC
TRBV6-1,TRBD1,TRBJ1-2,NA,CASSDPPDRSPYGYTF,TGTGCCAGCAGTGACCCACCGGACAGGAGCCCCTATGGCTACACCTTC
TRBV7-3,TRBD1,TRBJ1-2,NA,CASSLMLGQGNGYTF,TGTGCCAGCAGCTTAATGCTGGGACAGGGAAATGGCTACACCTTC
TRBV6-1,TRBD1,TRBJ1-4,NA,CASYTGDRKKLFF,TGTGCCAGTTATACAGGGGATCGGAAAAAACTGTTTTTT
TRBV13,TRBD2,TRBJ2-1,NA,CASRLTSDYNEQFF,TGTGCCAGCAGGTTGACTAGCGACTACAATGAGCAGTTCTTC
TRBV6-6,NA,TRBJ2-3,NA,CASSPSTSTDTQYF,TGTGCCAGCAGCCCCTCCACTAGCACAGATACGCAGTATTTT
TRBV4-1,TRBD1,TRBJ1-4,NA,CASSLGGTGKLFF,TGCGCCAGCAGCCTAGGGGGCACGGGGAAACTGTTTTTT
TRBV27,NA,TRBJ2-7,NA,CASSLWRGDEQYF,TGTGCCAGCAGTTTATGGCGGGGTGACGAGCAGTACTTC